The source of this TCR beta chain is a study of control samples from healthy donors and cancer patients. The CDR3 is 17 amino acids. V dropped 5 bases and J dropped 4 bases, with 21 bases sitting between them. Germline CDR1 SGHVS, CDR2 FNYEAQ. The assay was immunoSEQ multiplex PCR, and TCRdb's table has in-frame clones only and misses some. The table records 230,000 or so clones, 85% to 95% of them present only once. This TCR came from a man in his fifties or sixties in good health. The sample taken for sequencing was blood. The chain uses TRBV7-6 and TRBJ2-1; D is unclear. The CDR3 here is CASSRNPKAPSYNEQFF. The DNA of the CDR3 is TGTGCCAGCAGCCGCAACCCCAAGGCTCCTTCTTACAATGAGCAGTTCTTC. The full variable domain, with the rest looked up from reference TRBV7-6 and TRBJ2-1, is GAGVSQSPRYKVTKRGQDVALRCDPISGHVSLYWYRQALGQGPEFLTYFNYEAQQDKSGLPNDRFSAERPEGSISTLTIQRTEQRDSAMYRCASSRNPKAPSYNEQFFGPGTRLTVL.